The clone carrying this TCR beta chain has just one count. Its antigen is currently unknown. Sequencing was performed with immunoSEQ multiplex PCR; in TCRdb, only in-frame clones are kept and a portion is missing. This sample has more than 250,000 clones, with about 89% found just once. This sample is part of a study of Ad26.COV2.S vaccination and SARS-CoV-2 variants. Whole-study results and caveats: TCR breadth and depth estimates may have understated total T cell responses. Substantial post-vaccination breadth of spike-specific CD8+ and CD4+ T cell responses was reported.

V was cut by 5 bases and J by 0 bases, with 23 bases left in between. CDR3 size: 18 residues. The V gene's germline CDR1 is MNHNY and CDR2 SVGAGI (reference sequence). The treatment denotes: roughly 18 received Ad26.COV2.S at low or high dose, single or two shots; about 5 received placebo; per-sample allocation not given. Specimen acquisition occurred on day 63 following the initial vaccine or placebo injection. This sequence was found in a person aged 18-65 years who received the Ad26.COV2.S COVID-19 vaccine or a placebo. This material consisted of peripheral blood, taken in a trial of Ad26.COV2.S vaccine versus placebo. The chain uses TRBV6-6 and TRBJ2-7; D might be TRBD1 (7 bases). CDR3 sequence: CASSLVGGSGTVSYEQYF. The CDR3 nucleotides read TGTGCCAGCAGTCTTGTGGGAGGATCCGGGACAGTCTCCTACGAGCAGTACTTC.